The next 26 T cell receptor beta chains were all read from a single sample in a study of chemoradiotherapy in HPV16-positive cancers. Clones were read by immunoSEQ multiplex PCR, and TCRdb kept only the in-frame ones, dropping some. The repertoire holds under 3,500 clones, with over 70% as singletons. Sequenced here: tumor tissue, sampled from a patient who underwent chemoradiotherapy. All receptors come from a human donor with HPV-associated anogenital cancer.

This clone appeared a few times. The chain has TRBV7-2 and TRBJ2-3, with D unresolved. The germline V and J ends were trimmed by 4 bases and 2 bases, with 10 bases remaining between them. CDR3 length: 14 amino acids. Germline assignment: CDR1 SGHTA and CDR2 FQGNSA. CDR3 coding DNA: TGTGCCAGCAGCTCTCCCGGTATCACAGATACGCAGTATTTT. Translating gives CASSSPGITDTQYF.

DNA for the CDR3: TGTGCCAGCAGCTATCAGACTACCCTACCCTACGAGCAGTACTTC. It yields the protein CASSYQTTLPYEQYF. The chain has TRBV28 and TRBJ2-7; weak D call: TRBD2 (5 bases). CDR3 length: 15 residues. The germline V and J ends were trimmed by 6 bases and 2 bases, with 17 bases remaining between them. Germline values: CDR1 MDHEN, CDR2 SYDVKM.

This clone was detected a few times. The rearrangement joins TRBV9 to TRBJ1-1, with TRBD1 identical over 7 bases. V lost 4 bases, J lost 2 bases, and 11 bases stayed unmatched. The CDR3 is 16 amino acids. Germline CDR1 SGDLS, CDR2 YYNGEE. CDR3 in amino acids: CASSSHRGGFNTEAFF. As DNA, the CDR3 is TGTGCCAGCAGCTCACACAGGGGAGGGTTCAACACTGAAGCTTTCTTT.

This clone was counted between two and nine times. The CDR3 is CASSRGGWDGYTF. CDR3 sequence (DNA): TGTGCCAGCTCCAGAGGGGGATGGGATGGCTACACCTTC. V and J are TRBV7-2 and TRBJ1-2; weak D call: TRBD1 (6 bases). Trimming removed 8 bases from V and 6 bases from J, with 16 bases in between. CDR3 size: 13 residues. Germline lookup yields CDR1 SGHTA and CDR2 FQGNSA. Full variable domain (outside the CDR3, taken from reference TRBV7-2 and TRBJ1-2): GAGVSQSPSNKVTEKGKDVELRCDPISGHTALYWYRQSLGQGLEFLIYFQGNSAPDKSGLPSDRFSAERTGGSVSTLTIQRTQQEDSAVYLCASSRGGWDGYTFGSGTRLTVV.

The chain joins TRBV5-1 to TRBJ2-5, with TRBD2 matching 8 bases. The CDR3 runs 16 residues. J was trimmed by 5 bases and V by 7 bases; bases with no gene match: 16. From germline, CDR1 is SGHRS and CDR2 YFSETQ. The CDR3 DNA follows: TGCGCCAGCGGTTTGAAAACGGGAGGGCCGACGGAGACCCAGTACTTC. Protein: CASGLKTGGPTETQYF.

The rearrangement joins TRBV6-5 to TRBJ1-1; no reliable D call. The CDR3 covers 13 residues. The V gene lost 7 bases and the J gene lost 1 base, with 10 bases spanning the gap. Germline values: CDR1 MNHEY, CDR2 SVGAGI. The CDR3, as DNA: TGTGCCAGCACTTTGGGGAGGAACACTGAAGCTTTCTTT. Encoded protein: CASTLGRNTEAFF.

The genes are TRBV6-5 and TRBJ2-1; no definite D call. Germline lookup yields CDR1 MNHEY and CDR2 SVGAGI. The CDR3 runs 11 residues. The V end was cut by 2 bases, the J end by 5 bases, with 1 base between. CDR3 sequence reads: CASSYDNEQFF. The DNA for the CDR3 is TGTGCCAGCAGTTACGACAATGAGCAGTTCTTC.

This clone was picked up one time. The V gene is TRBV14, the J gene TRBJ2-5; the D is unclear. Per germline, CDR1 SGHDN and CDR2 FVKESK. V lost 4 bases to trimming and J lost 7 bases, with 22 bases between them. CDR3 length: 16 amino acids. The CDR3 coding sequence is TGTGCCAGCAGCCCCAAGAGCGCCCGGGCCAGTGGGACCCAGTACTTC. This translates into CASSPKSARASGTQYF.

The chain combines TRBV21-1 with TRBJ2-7; the table calls TRBD2, which could not be checked here. TRBV21-1 is termed a pseudogene. The CDR3 runs 12 residues. The CDR3 DNA reads TGTGCCAGCGATGGCCGAGGGTACGAGCAGTACTTC. Translation gives CASDGRGYEQYF.

The rearrangement uses TRBV7-6 and TRBJ1-5; TRBD1 agrees at 11 bases. The CDR3 length is 19 residues. Germline V gene lookup returns CDR1 SGHVS and CDR2 FNYEAQ. V dropped 1 base and J dropped 1; count of bases not matched to a gene: 9. The CDR3 DNA follows: TGTGCCAGCAGCTTAGTAGCAGGACAGGGGGCGCGAAGCAATCAGCCCCAGCATTTT. This gives the protein CASSLVAGQGARSNQPQHF.

The chain combines TRBV4-1 with TRBJ2-1; possible D gene TRBD1, 6 bases. The CDR3 length is 15 residues. Germline V CDR1 and CDR2: MGHRA, YSYEKL. V lost 0 bases and J lost 3, with 9 bases in between. In DNA, the CDR3 is TGCGCCAGCAGCCAAGAGGGGGCCAGCTACAATGAGCAGTTCTTC. Translated: CASSQEGASYNEQFF.

The chain carries TRBV5-5 and TRBJ2-3; 7 positions agree with TRBD1. J gave up 6 bases and V 0 bases, and 7 bases lay outside the gene matches. The CDR3 length is 15 residues. CDR1 and CDR2 from the germline V gene are SGHKS and YYEKEE (reference sequence). For the CDR3, the DNA is TGTGCCAGCAGCTTGGGGGACAGCAGTTGGGATACGCAGTATTTT. Its protein product is CASSLGDSSWDTQYF.

This clone occurred a few times. The chain carries TRBV14 and TRBJ2-1; TRBD1 aligns across 8 bases. The J segment lost 0 bases and the V segment lost 4 bases, leaving 17 bases of the junction unmatched. Germline V gives CDR1 SGHDN, CDR2 FVKESK. CDR3 length equals 20 residues. This CDR3 reads CASSRLGQGAVTSSYNEQFF. The CDR3 DNA reads as TGTGCCAGCAGCCGATTAGGACAGGGTGCGGTTACCAGCTCCTACAATGAGCAGTTCTTC.

The chain is built from TRBV28 and TRBJ2-3; TRBD1 aligns across 8 bases. The junction had 5 bases not matched to a gene; V was cut back by 2 bases and J by 4 bases. Germline lookup yields CDR1 MDHEN and CDR2 SYDVKM. CDR3 length equals 15 residues. The CDR3 protein is CASSLTGGIADTQYF. Here the CDR3 DNA reads TGTGCCAGCAGTTTAACAGGGGGAATCGCAGATACGCAGTATTTT.

The V gene is TRBV15, the J gene TRBJ1-4, with D possibly TRBD1 on 5 matching bases. Per the germline V gene, CDR1 is LNHNV and CDR2 is YYDKDF (reference sequence). This CDR3 is 16 amino acids long. Trimming cost V 0 bases and J 8 bases, with 16 bases left between them. In nucleotides, the CDR3 is TGTGCCACCAGCAGAGATTTTGTCAGGGAAAGAGAAAAACTGTTTTTT. Translation gives CATSRDFVREREKLFF.

V is TRBV9 and J is TRBJ1-5; 7 bases line up with TRBD1. Trimming at V came to 0 bases and at J to 5 bases, leaving 8 bases not matched to a gene. Germline lookup yields CDR1 SGDLS and CDR2 YYNGEE. This CDR3 is built from 16 residues. The DNA of the CDR3 is TGTGCCAGCAGCGTAGCTTACAGGGGAGTACATCAGCCCCAGCATTTT. Amino acids: CASSVAYRGVHQPQHF.

This chain connects TRBV7-9 to TRBJ2-5; D is unclear. Germline lookup yields CDR1 SEHNR and CDR2 FQNEAQ (reference sequence). There are 13 residues in the CDR3. Trimming took off 1 base at V and 5 bases at J, with 8 bases between the two ends. The CDR3 DNA is TGTGCCAGCAGCTTAGGGGTGAGCGAGACCCAGTACTTC. Translation: CASSLGVSETQYF.

V is TRBV7-9 and J is TRBJ2-5; perhaps TRBD2 as D (6 bases). Germline assignment: CDR1 SEHNR and CDR2 FQNEAQ (reference sequence). The CDR3 extends over 15 amino acids. V dropped 3 bases and J dropped 1 base, with 12 bases sitting between them. The CDR3, as DNA: TGTGCCAGCAGCTTGGTACTAGCAGGCCAAGAGACCCAGTACTTC. Its protein is CASSLVLAGQETQYF.

The rearrangement links TRBV6-5 to TRBJ2-7; D ambiguous. The V gene lost 2 bases and the J gene lost 3 bases, with 11 bases spanning the gap. The CDR3 is 14 residues long. CDR1 and CDR2 from the germline V gene are MNHEY and SVGAGI. The CDR3: CASSYRVGGYEQYF. CDR3 bases: TGTGCCAGCAGTTACAGGGTCGGTGGCTACGAGCAGTACTTC.

J is TRBJ2-3 and V is TRBV6-5, with TRBD2 identical over 7 bases. The CDR3 spans 14 residues. Germline CDR1 MNHEY, CDR2 SVGAGI. With 1 base clipped from V and 6 bases from J, the junction kept 4 bases outside the gene matches. The DNA for the CDR3 is TGTGCCAGCAGTTACTTGACTAGCTCCGATACGCAGTATTTT. It is translated as CASSYLTSSDTQYF.

The J gene is TRBJ1-1, the V gene TRBV5-4; no clear D. Germline assignment: CDR1 SGHNT and CDR2 YYREEE (reference sequence). Trimming shortened V by 0 bases and J by 3 bases, and 12 bases separated the two germline ends. CDR3 length: 15 residues. The CDR3 region has the DNA TGTGCCAGCAGCTTGGTCGATAGAGGGCACACTGAAGCTTTCTTT. Translation gives CASSLVDRGHTEAFF.

The sample holds one count of this clone. The rearrangement uses TRBV6-1 and TRBJ1-3, with D unclear. CDR1 and CDR2 (germline): MNHNS, SASEGT. The CDR3 loop spans 13 amino acids. Trimming cost V 3 bases and J 4 bases, with 7 bases left between them. In DNA form, the CDR3 reads TGTGCCAGCAGTGAGCAGGCGGGAAACACCATATATTTT. Protein: CASSEQAGNTIYF.

The rearrangement joins TRBV5-1 to TRBJ2-7; possible D gene TRBD2, 6 bases. The CDR3 totals 15 residues. Germline CDR1 and CDR2: SGHRS and YFSETQ. The V gene lost 0 bases and the J gene lost 3 bases, with 13 bases spanning the gap. CDR3 in DNA: TGCGCCAGCAGCTTGGACGATAGGGGAGGCTACGAGCAGTACTTC. It specifies CASSLDDRGGYEQYF.

The rearrangement links TRBV5-1 to TRBJ2-7, with a possible D match to TRBD1 (6 bases). Deletions cut 3 bases from V and 0 bases from J, with 16 bases between. Germline assignment: CDR1 SGHRS and CDR2 YFSETQ. The CDR3 is 16 amino acids. The CDR3: CASSWLGGTDSYEQYF. The CDR3 DNA is TGCGCCAGCAGCTGGCTTGGGGGCACCGACTCCTACGAGCAGTACTTC.

This chain connects TRBV7-2 to TRBJ2-7; D tentatively fits TRBD1 or TRBD2 (5 bases each). V gave up 4 bases and J gave up 3 bases, with 13 bases separating them. This CDR3 contains 14 residues. Germline CDR1 reads SGHTA; CDR2 reads FQGNSA. In DNA form, the CDR3 reads TGTGCCAGCAGCTCCCTCCTGGGGGTCTACGAGCAGTACTTC. It specifies CASSSLLGVYEQYF. Combining the CDR3 with reference TRBV7-2 and TRBJ2-7 gives the whole variable domain GAGVSQSPSNKVTEKGKDVELRCDPISGHTALYWYRQSLGQGLEFLIYFQGNSAPDKSGLPSDRFSAERTGGSVSTLTIQRTQQEDSAVYLCASSSLLGVYEQYFGPGTRLTVT.

This chain uses TRBV6-1 with TRBJ2-3; D may be TRBD1 or TRBD2 (5 bases each). Trimming left V 5 bases short and J 4 bases short, with 13 bases between. The CDR3 has 14 amino acids. Per the germline V gene, CDR1 is MNHNS and CDR2 is SASEGT. Here the CDR3 DNA reads TGTGCCAGCAGTCCCGGGACCAGGGCAGATACGCAGTATTTT. Its translation: CASSPGTRADTQYF.